These 5 T cell receptor beta chains originate from one sample sequenced in a study of a mutant IDH1 vaccine in newly diagnosed glioma (dated by TCRdb to the early 2020s). These receptors are not linked to any known antigen. This sample's time point label indicates: week 35, safety follow-up. Each vaccine dose was 300 ug of a 20-mer mutant IDH1 peptide in Montanide, given subcutaneously with topical imiquimod. Libraries were constructed by the immunoSEQ multiplex PCR assay. This is the immuneACCESS table as TCRdb keeps it, with only in-frame sequences that have V and J called. A part of the clones is gone; compared with another copy, unresolved V genes explain less than half, and the rest is unexplained. A total of 44,000 or so clones appear in this sample, about 86% of them only once. The ten largest clonotypes hold about 4.5% of the sample. Sequenced here: PBMCs, sampled from a glioma patient whose treatment included an IDH1 peptide vaccine. The receptor set was obtained from a woman aged 40-49 years with glioma. Some clones in this sample may be carry-over from other donors' samples.

This rearrangement joins TRBV19 to TRBJ2-1, with TRBD2 identical over 8 bases. The CDR3 sequence is 14 residues long. V shed 9 bases, J shed 10 bases, and the junction held 14 bases outside the gene matches. Germline CDR1 LNHDA, CDR2 SQIVND (reference sequence). The CDR3 loop reads CASTTRGLVDEQFF. In DNA form, the CDR3 reads TGTGCCAGCACTACCCGGGGACTAGTCGACGAGCAGTTCTTC.

The gene calls are TRBV18 and TRBJ1-3; 7 bases are shared with TRBD1. The CDR3 extends over 19 amino acids. Germline CDR1 and CDR2: KGHSH and LQKENI. Trimming cost V 6 bases and J 0 bases; bases outside gene matches: 17. The chain's CDR3 is CASSPGTRDSITSGNTIYF. CDR3 in DNA: TGTGCCAGCTCGCCAGGGACACGGGACAGTATTACCTCTGGAAACACCATATATTTT.

The genes are TRBV4-3 and TRBJ1-2; 12 bases align to TRBD1. CDR3 length equals 20 residues. Germline V gives CDR1 LGHNA, CDR2 YSLEER. The V segment lost 0 bases and the J segment 0 bases; nucleotides outside the gene matches: 11. CDR3 amino acids: CASSQDLSRGQGAANYGYTF. For the CDR3, the DNA is TGCGCCAGCAGCCAAGATCTTAGCAGGGGACAGGGGGCGGCTAACTATGGCTACACCTTC.

This chain joins TRBV7-8 and TRBJ2-7, with a possible D match to TRBD2 (6 bases). V was clipped by 5 bases and J by 0 bases, with 11 bases between them. Germline CDR1 is SGHVS and CDR2 is FQNEAQ. The length of the CDR3 is 14 residues. CDR3: CASSTDGGSYEQYF. The CDR3 DNA is TGTGCCAGCAGCACTGACGGGGGCTCCTACGAGCAGTACTTC.

This chain uses TRBV27 with TRBJ1-5; 7 bases are a match to TRBD1. The CDR3 covers 13 residues. Germline CDR1 is MNHEY and CDR2 is SMNVEV (reference sequence). V shed 4 bases, J shed 6 bases, and the junction held 3 bases outside the gene matches. The CDR3 spells CASSWGQLQPQHF. CDR3 coding DNA: TGTGCCAGCAGTTGGGGACAGCTTCAGCCCCAGCATTTT.